Following are 14 T cell receptor beta chains from one sample sequenced in a study of OX40 agonist ivuxolimab in advanced cancers. Measured with immunoSEQ multiplex PCR; TCRdb has only the in-frame clones, and not every one. Seen here are 30,000 to 45,000 clones, about 88% observed once, and the top ten hold about 13%. Here the sequenced sample was CD4+ or CD8+ T cells sorted from blood, taken in a trial of the OX40 agonist ivuxolimab. All receptors come from an adult with an advanced solid tumor such as melanoma, head and neck, liver or kidney cancer.

CDR3 in amino acids: CASSLAGYTDTQYF. In DNA form, the CDR3 reads TGTGCCAGCAGCTTAGCGGGGTACACAGATACGCAGTATTTT. The rearrangement uses TRBV7-2 and TRBJ2-3; D not certain. Germline lookup yields CDR1 SGHTA and CDR2 FQGNSA. Between the trimmed V and J ends, which lost 0 bases and 2 bases, there was a span of 6 bases. The CDR3 totals 14 residues.

The V gene is TRBV5-6, the J gene TRBJ2-1; 9 bases align to TRBD1. J was trimmed by 4 bases and V by 3 bases; bases with no gene match: 5. The CDR3 consists of 15 residues. Germline V gene sequence: CDR1 SGHDT, CDR2 YYEEEE. For the CDR3, the DNA is TGTGCCAGCAGCTCCGGGACAGGGCTTTACAATGAGCAGTTCTTC. Translated: CASSSGTGLYNEQFF.

In this sample, this clone is medium-sized. The rearrangement joins TRBV19 to TRBJ2-1, with D maybe TRBD2 (5 bases). Germline V gene data show CDR1 as LNHDA and CDR2 as SQIVND (reference sequence). V was trimmed by 5 bases and J by 7 bases, leaving 9 bases between them. This CDR3 contains 12 residues. Here the CDR3 reads CASSLGENEQFF. The CDR3 region has the DNA TGTGCCAGTAGTCTGGGAGAAAATGAGCAGTTCTTC.

The chain has TRBV5-6 and TRBJ1-2; possibly TRBD1 for D (5 bases). The germline V gene has CDR1 SGHDT and CDR2 YYEEEE. The CDR3 spans 14 residues. Trimming pared 3 bases from V and 2 bases from J, leaving 11 bases between. CDR3 amino acids: CASSSQGSNYGYTF. The CDR3 DNA follows: TGTGCCAGCAGCTCTCAGGGTTCGAACTATGGCTACACCTTC.

The chain uses TRBV2 and TRBJ1-1, with D maybe TRBD1 (5 bases). This CDR3 region has 12 residues. Germline V gene data show CDR1 as SNHLY and CDR2 as FYNNEI. V shed 6 bases and J shed 3 bases, with 8 bases lying between them. CDR3 DNA: TGTGCCAGCAGCTGGGGGGACACTGAAGCTTTCTTT. Its translation: CASSWGDTEAFF.

The rearrangement joins TRBV5-6 to TRBJ2-7, with D possibly TRBD1 on 6 matching bases. There are 13 residues in the CDR3. CDR1 and CDR2 from the germline V gene are SGHDT and YYEEEE. The germline V and J ends were trimmed by 5 bases and 3 bases, with 12 bases remaining between them. CDR3 loop: CASRQGGVYEQYF. As DNA, the CDR3 is TGTGCCAGCAGACAAGGGGGTGTCTACGAGCAGTACTTC.

The chain joins TRBV7-9 to TRBJ1-2; D call uncertain. The CDR3 runs 14 residues. Trimming removed 0 bases at V and 4 bases at J, with 9 bases between. In germline, CDR1 is SEHNR, CDR2 FQNEAQ (reference sequence). The DNA for the CDR3 is TGTGCCAGCAGCTTAGCGGCTACTCCCTATGGCTACACCTTC. It specifies CASSLAATPYGYTF.

The rearrangement uses TRBV2 and TRBJ1-5, with 8 nucleotides matching TRBD1. The CDR3 length is 16 residues. CDR1 is SNHLY and CDR2 is FYNNEI in the germline V gene. The V and J ends lost 5 bases and 2 bases, in that order; junction bases with no gene match: 8. In DNA form, the CDR3 reads TGTGCCAGCAGTACTGGACAGGGCTGGGGCAATCAGCCCCAGCATTTT. Translated: CASSTGQGWGNQPQHF. Full variable domain (missing parts from reference TRBV2 and TRBJ1-5): EPEVTQTPSHQVTQMGQEVILRCVPISNHLYFYWYRQILGQKVEFLVSFYNNEISEKSEIFDDQFSVERPDGSNFTLKIRSTKLEDSAMYFCASSTGQGWGNQPQHFGDGTRLSIL.

The chain uses TRBV19 and TRBJ2-3, with TRBD1 identical over 7 bases. V shed 4 bases, J shed 2 bases, and the junction held 6 bases outside the gene matches. The germline V gene encodes CDR1 LNHDA and CDR2 SQIVND (reference sequence). The CDR3 has 15 amino acids. The CDR3 spells CASSTTGAYTDTQYF. In DNA form, the CDR3 reads TGTGCCAGTAGTACAACAGGGGCTTACACAGATACGCAGTATTTT.

V is TRBV2 and J is TRBJ1-2, with D uncertain. V dropped 3 bases and J dropped 3 bases, with 5 bases sitting between them. Germline V gene lookup returns CDR1 SNHLY and CDR2 FYNNEI. The CDR3 consists of 12 residues. In nucleotides, the CDR3 is TGTGCCAGCAGTGATAGGGACTATGGCTACACCTTC. Amino acids: CASSDRDYGYTF.

By sample share, this clone is large. The chain links TRBV28 to TRBJ2-1; 7 positions agree with TRBD2. CDR1 is MDHEN and CDR2 is SYDVKM in the germline V gene. The CDR3 sequence is 15 residues long. Trimming took 5 bases from V and 8 from J; bases not matched to a gene: 12. CDR3 DNA sequence: TGTGCCAGCAGTCTCTTGGGCGGGAGTCTCTATGAGCAGTTCTTC. Encoded protein: CASSLLGGSLYEQFF.

The CDR3 sequence is CASTADRDTDTQYF. For the CDR3, the DNA is TGTGCCAGCACCGCAGACAGGGACACAGATACGCAGTATTTT. The chain recombines TRBV28 with TRBJ2-3, with 7 bases identical to TRBD1. CDR3 size: 14 residues. CDR1 and CDR2 (germline): MDHEN, SYDVKM. Losses at the gene ends were 7 bases for V and 2 bases for J; bases not matched to a gene: 6.

The chain is built from TRBV7-9 and TRBJ2-7; 8 positions agree with TRBD1. The CDR3 has 14 amino acids. V was pared by 5 bases and J by 1 base, with 4 bases of the junction left unmatched. Germline values: CDR1 SEHNR, CDR2 FQNEAQ (reference sequence). CDR3 sequence: CASSQGDRSYEQYF. CDR3 in DNA: TGTGCCAGCAGCCAGGGGGACAGGTCCTACGAGCAGTACTTC.

This chain connects TRBV6-5 to TRBJ2-1; either TRBD1 or TRBD2 may fit D (5 bases each). The germline V gene has CDR1 MNHEY and CDR2 SVGAGI. Deletions cut 2 bases from V and 4 bases from J, with 12 bases between. CDR3 length equals 15 residues. DNA of the CDR3: TGTGCCAGCAGTTACGGGGGACCCTTATACAATGAGCAGTTCTTC. Residues: CASSYGGPLYNEQFF.